This TCR beta chain was sequenced during a study of T cells in Graves' hyperthyroidism and ophthalmopathy. General study findings and limits: Researchers report that a 13 V-J model separated ophthalmopathy from stable hyperthyroidism. The model predicted ophthalmopathy a median around seven months before onset.

There were TCR beta CDR3 regions amplified from RNA transcripts. TCR CDR3 regions were first amplified by RT-PCR with HTBI primers. TCRdb called the multiplex PCR reads again in MiXCR, with one record for every CDR3 protein. The sample lists fewer than 450,000 distinct CDR3 sequences, about a sixth occurring once. Diagnosing involved the use of clinical symptoms, serum thyroxine and TRAb, thyroid ultrasound and orbital computed tomography. This clonotype was detected many times. Its antigen is not known. Sequenced: blood. This TCR was recovered from a woman aged 25 to 45 with Graves' hyperthyroidism that later progressed to Graves' ophthalmopathy.

The CDR3 DNA follows: TGTGCCAGCAGTCGGACAGGGGATGTAGAGACCCAGTACTTC. Translation: CASSRTGDVETQYF. The V call is TRBV6-2 or TRBV6-3, the J call TRBJ2-5, with TRBD1 identical over 9 bases. The junction had 5 bases not matched to a gene; V was cut back by 5 bases and J by 4 bases. CDR1 and CDR2 (germline): MNHEY, SVGEGT. The CDR3 covers 14 residues.